Each of the 15 T cell receptor beta chains below was sequenced from the same sample in a study of blood T cell repertoires in COVID-19. Clones were sequenced by immunoSEQ multiplex PCR, and TCRdb holds only the in-frame ones, with some missing. Of about 270,000 clones in the sample, roughly nine tenths were seen once. Sequencing was done on a sample of PBMCs or T cells enriched from blood (not recorded which). The receptors shown here come from a woman aged 45-65 years who had recovered from COVID-19.

In its sample, this clone was seen once. The chain carries TRBV6-2 or TRBV6-3 and TRBJ2-7, with TRBD1 as a possible D gene (6 bases). Germline V gene sequence: CDR1 MNHEY, CDR2 SVGEGT. This CDR3 contains 15 residues. Trimming shortened V by 0 bases and J by 6 bases, and 15 bases separated the two germline ends. This chain's CDR3 is CASSYSPGTGTEQYF. The CDR3 DNA reads TGTGCCAGCAGTTACTCGCCCGGAACAGGGACCGAGCAGTACTTC.

In this sample, this clone turned up once. The gene calls are TRBV5-1 and TRBJ2-2; TRBD2 matches at 9 bases. There are 16 residues in the CDR3. The V gene end was trimmed by 3 bases and the J gene end by 2 bases; junction bases not matched to a gene: 5. CDR1 and CDR2 from the germline V gene are SGHRS and YFSETQ. CDR3 DNA sequence: TGCGCCAGCAGCTCCAGACTAGCGGAAAACACCGGGGAGCTGTTTTTT. Its translation is CASSSRLAENTGELFF.

This sequence joins TRBV19 and TRBJ1-6; TRBD1 is a possible D gene (6 bases). V gave up 0 bases and J gave up 1 base, with 25 bases separating them. The germline CDR1 and CDR2 sequences are LNHDA and SQIVND (reference sequence). This CDR3 comprises 22 residues. CDR3 residues: CASSIDETRDKLVRSYNSPLHF. CDR3 coding DNA: TGTGCCAGTAGTATAGATGAAACCCGGGACAAGTTAGTTCGGTCCTATAATTCACCCCTCCACTTT.

This clone was detected only once. V usage is TRBV28 and J usage is TRBJ2-7; 7 bases are a match to TRBD1. The CDR3 is 17 amino acids. Trimming cost V 4 bases and J 4 bases; bases outside gene matches: 16. Germline V lookup: CDR1 MDHEN, CDR2 SYDVKM. The CDR3 nucleotides are TGTGCCAGCAGTTGGGGGACAGCAGGAATGATAGCTTACGAGCAGTACTTC. It translates to CASSWGTAGMIAYEQYF.

The rearrangement uses TRBV7-2 and TRBJ1-2; 7 positions match TRBD1. Looked up from germline, CDR1 is SGHTA and CDR2 is FQGNSA. J gave up 3 bases and V 5 bases, and 9 bases lay outside the gene matches. The CDR3 is 15 amino acids. CDR3 region: CASSLGQTGDYGYTF. As DNA, the CDR3 is TGTGCCAGCAGCCTGGGACAGACTGGGGACTATGGCTACACCTTC.

This rearrangement joins TRBV18 to TRBJ1-3; perhaps TRBD1 as D (6 bases). V shed 2 bases and J shed 2 bases, with 13 bases lying between them. The CDR3 is made up of 16 amino acids. The germline gives CDR1 KGHSH, CDR2 LQKENI. The chain's CDR3 is CASSPSQGDPGNTIYF. In DNA, the CDR3 is TGTGCCAGCTCACCATCACAGGGCGACCCTGGAAACACCATATATTTT.

The chain uses TRBV15 and TRBJ2-7; 8 bases are shared with TRBD2. The CDR3 runs 13 residues. J gave up 8 bases and V 5 bases, and 8 bases lay outside the gene matches. Germline CDR1 is LNHNV and CDR2 is YYDKDF (reference sequence). The CDR3 region has the DNA TGTGCCACCAGCGAGGGGATAGCGGGGAAGCAGTACTTC. As protein: CATSEGIAGKQYF.

The V and J genes are TRBV7-2 and TRBJ2-2, with D unresolved. CDR3 size: 16 residues. V gave up 5 bases and J gave up 4 bases, with 17 bases separating them. Germline loops: CDR1 SGHTA, CDR2 FQGNSA. The CDR3 coding sequence is TGTGCCAGCAGCCCGCCCAGGCTTGGAACCACCGGGGAGCTGTTTTTT. Its protein is CASSPPRLGTTGELFF. The variable domain in full, with the rest retrieved from reference TRBV7-2 and TRBJ2-2, is GAGVSQSPSNKVTEKGKDVELRCDPISGHTALYWYRQSLGQGLEFLIYFQGNSAPDKSGLPSDRFSAERTGGSVSTLTIQRTQQEDSAVYLCASSPPRLGTTGELFFGEGSRLTVL.

This chain connects TRBV11-3 to TRBJ2-1; TRBD2 aligns across 13 bases. CDR3 length equals 15 residues. The junction had 8 bases not matched to a gene; V was cut back by 7 bases and J by 8 bases. Germline CDR1 reads SGHNT; CDR2 reads YENEEA. The CDR3 bases are TGTGCCAGCACGACCGGGACTAGCGGGACTGATGAGCAGTTCTTC. Residues: CASTTGTSGTDEQFF.

The genes are TRBV7-9 and TRBJ2-7; tentative D call: TRBD1 (6 bases). The CDR3 has 14 amino acids. The germline gives CDR1 SEHNR, CDR2 FQNEAQ (reference sequence). Deletions cut 5 bases from V and 4 bases from J, with 15 bases between. The CDR3 here is CASSSRDNSYEQYF. CDR3 in DNA: TGTGCCAGCAGCAGCCGGGACAATTCATACGAGCAGTACTTC.

CDR3 region: CASGLGSNTEAFF. CDR3 bases: TGTGCTAGTGGGCTAGGATCTAATACTGAAGCTTTCTTT. This chain links TRBV12-5 with TRBJ1-1; no clear D. The germline CDR1 and CDR2 sequences are LGHNT and FRNRAP. Trimming took 6 bases from V and 5 from J, leaving 13 bases between them. The CDR3 length is 13 residues.

This rearrangement joins TRBV19 to TRBJ2-5, with D unclear. Trimming removed 6 bases at V and 4 bases at J, with 12 bases between. CDR1 and CDR2 (germline): LNHDA, SQIVND (reference sequence). The CDR3 sequence is 13 residues long. CDR3 sequence reads: CASSLGLGETQYF. The CDR3 DNA reads as TGTGCCAGTAGCCTTGGGCTGGGAGAGACCCAGTACTTC.

The chain joins TRBV13 to TRBJ1-3, with D perhaps TRBD1 (5 bases). Germline CDR1 and CDR2: PRHDT and FYEKMQ (reference sequence). V dropped 4 bases and J dropped 2 bases, with 15 bases sitting between them. The CDR3 length is 16 residues. CDR3 sequence: CASSSERGRAGNTIYF. The CDR3 nucleotides read TGTGCCAGCAGCTCCGAGCGGGGGAGGGCTGGAAACACCATATATTTT.

CDR3 sequence (DNA): TGTGCCAGCTCACAGGACAGCTTAAATCAGCCCCAGCATTTT. Its translation is CASSQDSLNQPQHF. The V gene is TRBV18, the J gene TRBJ1-5, with a possible D match to TRBD1 (6 bases). This CDR3 is built from 14 residues. Trimming pared 4 bases from V and 4 bases from J, leaving 11 bases between. Looked up from germline, CDR1 is KGHSH and CDR2 is LQKENI.

The chain links TRBV7-3 to TRBJ2-1, with D possibly matching TRBD2 (6 bases). There are 17 residues in the CDR3. V lost 1 base and J 8 bases, leaving 21 bases between the germline ends. Germline CDR1 SGHTA, CDR2 FQGTGA. CDR3 DNA sequence: TGTGCCAGCAGCTTAAGGCCCCCTCGCGTCCCGGGGGATGAGCAGTTCTTC. This encodes CASSLRPPRVPGDEQFF.